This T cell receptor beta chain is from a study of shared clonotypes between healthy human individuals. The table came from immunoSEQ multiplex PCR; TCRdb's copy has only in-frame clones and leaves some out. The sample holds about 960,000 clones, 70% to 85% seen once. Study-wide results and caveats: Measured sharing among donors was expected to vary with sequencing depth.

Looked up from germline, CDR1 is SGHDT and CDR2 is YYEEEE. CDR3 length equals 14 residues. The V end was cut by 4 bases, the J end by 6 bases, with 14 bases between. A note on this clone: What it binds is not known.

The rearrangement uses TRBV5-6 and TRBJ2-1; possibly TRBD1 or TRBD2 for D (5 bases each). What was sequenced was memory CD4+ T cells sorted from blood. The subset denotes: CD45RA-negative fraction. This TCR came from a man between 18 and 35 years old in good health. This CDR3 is CASSTPGPFNEQFF. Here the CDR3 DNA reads TGTGCCAGCAGCACGCCGGGACCCTTCAATGAGCAGTTCTTC. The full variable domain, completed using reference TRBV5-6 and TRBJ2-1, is DAGVTQSPTHLIKTRGQQVTLRCSPKSGHDTVSWYQQALGQGPQFIFQYYEEEERQRGNFPDRFSGHQFPNYSSELNVNALLLGDSALYLCASSTPGPFNEQFFGPGTRLTVL.